The clone carrying this TCR beta chain was seen repeatedly, ten times or more. From RNA, the CDR3 regions of TCR beta chains were amplified and sequenced. HTBI-primed RT-PCR formed the first round, and a multiplex PCR formed the second. TCRdb reanalysed the multiplex PCR reads using MiXCR and keeps one entry per CDR3 protein. The table has 150,000 to 200,000 distinct CDR3 sequences, under 45% seen once. This sample is drawn from a study of Graves' ophthalmopathy and Graves' hyperthyroidism. Orbital computed tomography, together with clinical symptoms, serum thyroxine, TRAb and thyroid ultrasound, was used for diagnosis. An approximately 10 ml volume of fresh peripheral blood provided the PBMCs. The CDR3 is made up of 13 amino acids. Trimming pared 5 bases from V and 8 bases from J, leaving 15 bases between.

Specimen: peripheral blood. This TCR was sampled from a man aged 25 to 40 with Graves' ophthalmopathy. The chain employs TRBV12-3 or TRBV12-4 and TRBJ1-2, with D hard to call. This chain's CDR3 is CASSTVAPGGYTF. The DNA of the CDR3 is TGTGCCAGCAGTACAGTGGCACCAGGCGGCTACACCTTC.